This T cell receptor (beta chain) was recorded in a study of vaccination effects on CD4 cells after COVID-19. Data came from immunoSEQ multiplex PCR; TCRdb stores just in-frame clones and leaves some out. The sample has more than 40,000 clones; roughly 70% are singletons. Before any sequencing was done, the ViraFEST assay used viral peptide pools to expand antigen-specific CD4+ T cells. Subsequent to 10 days of culture, CD4+ T cells were isolated. The vaccine recipients had no prior SARS-CoV-2 infection, with negative nucleocapsid antibodies. Culturing of 1.5 million to 2.5 million PBMC per well took place with around 9 IU/ml IL-2 and 10 ug/ml peptides. A remark on this clone: Its antigen is undetermined.

CDR3 length: 15 residues. The V gene end was trimmed by 8 bases and the J gene end by 2 bases; junction bases not matched to a gene: 6. CDR1 MNHNY and CDR2 SVGAGI come from the germline V gene (reference sequence). Here the sequenced sample was CD4+ T cells from PBMCs cultured with HCoV-OC43 spike peptides, taken before COVID-19 vaccination. The subset: HCoV-OC43 spike overlapping peptide pool stimulation. This clonotype was sampled from a human donor who received a COVID-19 vaccine. J is TRBJ2-1 and V is TRBV6-6; 10 nucleotides match TRBD2. The CDR3 DNA follows: TGTGCCAGCTTTCTCAGCGGGAGGGCCTACAATGAGCAGTTCTTC. It encodes CASFLSGRAYNEQFF.